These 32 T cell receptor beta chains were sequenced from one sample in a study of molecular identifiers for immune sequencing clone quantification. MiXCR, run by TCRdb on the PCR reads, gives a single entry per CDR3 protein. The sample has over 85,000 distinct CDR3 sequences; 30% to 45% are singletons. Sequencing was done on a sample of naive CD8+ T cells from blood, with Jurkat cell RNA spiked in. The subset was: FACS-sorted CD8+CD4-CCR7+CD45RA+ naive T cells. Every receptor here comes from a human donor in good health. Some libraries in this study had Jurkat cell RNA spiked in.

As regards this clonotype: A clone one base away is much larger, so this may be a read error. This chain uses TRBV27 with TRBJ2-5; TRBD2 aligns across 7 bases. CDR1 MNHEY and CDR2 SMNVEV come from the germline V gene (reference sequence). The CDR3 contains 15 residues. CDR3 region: CASSVSSGLQETQNF. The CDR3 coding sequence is TGTGCCAGCAGTGTTTCTAGCGGCCTCCAAGAGACCCAGAACTTC.

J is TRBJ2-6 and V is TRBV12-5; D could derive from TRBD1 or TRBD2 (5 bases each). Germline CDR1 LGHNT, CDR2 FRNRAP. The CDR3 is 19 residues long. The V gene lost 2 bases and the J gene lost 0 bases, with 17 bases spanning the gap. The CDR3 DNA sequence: TGTGCTAGTGGTTTGCACCCCGGGACCCTTAACTCTGGGGCCAACGTCCTGACTTTC. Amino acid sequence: CASGLHPGTLNSGANVLTF.

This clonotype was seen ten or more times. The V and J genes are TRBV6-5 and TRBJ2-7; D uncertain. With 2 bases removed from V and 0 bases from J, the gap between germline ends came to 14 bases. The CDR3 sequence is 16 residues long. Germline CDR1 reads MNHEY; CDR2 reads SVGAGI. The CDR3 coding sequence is TGTGCCAGCAGTTACGGTTCTATCGGGTACTCCTACGAGCAGTACTTC. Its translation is CASSYGSIGYSYEQYF.

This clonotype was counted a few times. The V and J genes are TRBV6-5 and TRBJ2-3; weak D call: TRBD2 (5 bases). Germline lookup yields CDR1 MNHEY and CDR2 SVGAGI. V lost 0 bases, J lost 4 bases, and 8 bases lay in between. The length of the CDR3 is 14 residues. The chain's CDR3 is CASSYSRAPDTQYF. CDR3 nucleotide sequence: TGTGCCAGCAGTTACTCGAGGGCCCCAGATACGCAGTATTTT.

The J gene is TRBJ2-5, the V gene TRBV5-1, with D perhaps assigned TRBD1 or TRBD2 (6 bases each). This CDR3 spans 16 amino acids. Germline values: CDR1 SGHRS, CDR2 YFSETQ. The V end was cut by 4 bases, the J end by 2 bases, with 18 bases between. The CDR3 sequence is CASSPPRGRGQETQYF. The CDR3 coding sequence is TGCGCCAGCAGCCCTCCCCGGGGGCGGGGACAAGAGACCCAGTACTTC.

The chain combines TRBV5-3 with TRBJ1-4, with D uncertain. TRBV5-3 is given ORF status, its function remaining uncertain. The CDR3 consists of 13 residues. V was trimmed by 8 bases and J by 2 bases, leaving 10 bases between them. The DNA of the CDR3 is TGTGCCAGTGGATTCTCCACTAATGAAAAACTGTTTTTT. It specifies CASGFSTNEKLFF.

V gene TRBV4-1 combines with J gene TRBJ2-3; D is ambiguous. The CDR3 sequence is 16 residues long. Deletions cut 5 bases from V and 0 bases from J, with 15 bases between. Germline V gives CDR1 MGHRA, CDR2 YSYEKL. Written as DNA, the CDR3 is TGCGCCAGCAGCTCATACCGGACGGCGAGCACAGATACGCAGTATTTT. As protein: CASSSYRTASTDTQYF.

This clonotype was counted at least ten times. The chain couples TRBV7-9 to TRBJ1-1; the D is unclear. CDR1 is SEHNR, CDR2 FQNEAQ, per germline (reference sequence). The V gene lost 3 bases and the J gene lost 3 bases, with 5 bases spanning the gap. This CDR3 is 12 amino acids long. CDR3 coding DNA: TGTGCCAGCAGCTTCGGGGACACTGAAGCTTTCTTT. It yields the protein CASSFGDTEAFF.

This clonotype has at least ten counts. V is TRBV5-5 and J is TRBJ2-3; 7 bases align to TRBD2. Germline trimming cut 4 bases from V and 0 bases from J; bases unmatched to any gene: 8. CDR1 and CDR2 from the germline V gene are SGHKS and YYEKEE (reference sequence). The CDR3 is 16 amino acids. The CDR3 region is CASSHMTSRSTDTQYF. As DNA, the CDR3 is TGTGCCAGCAGCCATATGACTAGCCGCAGCACAGATACGCAGTATTTT.

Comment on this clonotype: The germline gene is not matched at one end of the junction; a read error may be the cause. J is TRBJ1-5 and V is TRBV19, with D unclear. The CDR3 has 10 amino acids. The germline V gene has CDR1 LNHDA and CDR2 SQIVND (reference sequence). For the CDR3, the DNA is TGTGCCAGTAGCGATCAGCCCCAGCATTTT. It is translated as CASSDQPQHF.

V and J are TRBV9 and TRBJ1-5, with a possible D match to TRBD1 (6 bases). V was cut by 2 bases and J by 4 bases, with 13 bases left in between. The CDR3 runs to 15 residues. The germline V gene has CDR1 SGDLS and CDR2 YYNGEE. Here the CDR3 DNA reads TGTGCCAGCAGCGTCTCCGGGACACTGAATCAGCCCCAGCATTTT. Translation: CASSVSGTLNQPQHF.

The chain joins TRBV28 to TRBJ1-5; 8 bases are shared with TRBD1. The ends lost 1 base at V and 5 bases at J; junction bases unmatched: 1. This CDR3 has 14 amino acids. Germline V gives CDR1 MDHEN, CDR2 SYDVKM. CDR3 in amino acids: CASSLYRGYQPQHF. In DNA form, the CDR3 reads TGTGCCAGCAGTTTATACAGGGGGTATCAGCCCCAGCATTTT.

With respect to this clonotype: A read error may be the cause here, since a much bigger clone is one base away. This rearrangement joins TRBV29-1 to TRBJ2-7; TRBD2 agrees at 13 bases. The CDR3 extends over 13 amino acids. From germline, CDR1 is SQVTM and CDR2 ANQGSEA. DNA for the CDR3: TGCAGCGTACCGGGACTAGCGGGGCGGGAGCAGAACTTC. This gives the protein CSVPGLAGREQNF.

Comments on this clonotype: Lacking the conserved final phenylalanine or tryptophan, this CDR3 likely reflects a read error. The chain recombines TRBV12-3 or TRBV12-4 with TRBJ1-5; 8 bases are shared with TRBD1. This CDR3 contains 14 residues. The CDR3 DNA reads TGTGCCTGCAGACCCGGACAGGGTTATCAGCCCCAGCATATT. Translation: CACRPGQGYQPQHI.

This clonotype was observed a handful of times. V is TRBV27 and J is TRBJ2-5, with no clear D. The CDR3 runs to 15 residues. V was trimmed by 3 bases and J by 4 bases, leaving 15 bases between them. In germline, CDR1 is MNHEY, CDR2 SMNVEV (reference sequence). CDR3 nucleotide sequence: TGTGCCAGCAGTTTCGTTGCGGCCCCCCGAGAGACCCAGTACTTC. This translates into CASSFVAAPRETQYF.

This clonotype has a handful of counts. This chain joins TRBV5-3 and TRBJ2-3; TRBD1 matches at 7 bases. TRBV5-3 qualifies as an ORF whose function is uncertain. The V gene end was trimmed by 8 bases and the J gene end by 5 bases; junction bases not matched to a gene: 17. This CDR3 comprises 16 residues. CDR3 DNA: TGTGCCAGCATCGAATGGCCCTGGACAGGCAAAGATACGCAGTATTTT. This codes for CASIEWPWTGKDTQYF.

The CDR3 DNA reads as TGTGCCAGCAGTTACGTTCCTGGCAATGCGAACACCGGGGAGCTGTTTTTT. It translates to CASSYVPGNANTGELFF. The rearrangement links TRBV6-5 to TRBJ2-2; D gene ambiguous. This CDR3 has 17 amino acids. Germline-derived CDR1 and CDR2 are MNHEY and SVGAGI. V lost 2 bases and J lost 0, with 13 bases in between.

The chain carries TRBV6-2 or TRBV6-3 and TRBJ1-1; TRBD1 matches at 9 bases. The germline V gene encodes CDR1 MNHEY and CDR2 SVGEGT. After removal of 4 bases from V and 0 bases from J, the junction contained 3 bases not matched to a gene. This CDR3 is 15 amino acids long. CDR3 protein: CASSWDRALNTEAFF. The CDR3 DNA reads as TGTGCCAGCAGTTGGGACAGGGCTTTGAACACTGAAGCTTTCTTT.

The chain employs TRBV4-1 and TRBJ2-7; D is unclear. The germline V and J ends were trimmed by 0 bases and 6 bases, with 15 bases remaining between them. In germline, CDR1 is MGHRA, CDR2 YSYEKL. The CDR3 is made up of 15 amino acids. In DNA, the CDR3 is TGCGCCAGCAGCCAAGAACCCAGGACCCAAATCGAGCAGTACTTC. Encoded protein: CASSQEPRTQIEQYF.

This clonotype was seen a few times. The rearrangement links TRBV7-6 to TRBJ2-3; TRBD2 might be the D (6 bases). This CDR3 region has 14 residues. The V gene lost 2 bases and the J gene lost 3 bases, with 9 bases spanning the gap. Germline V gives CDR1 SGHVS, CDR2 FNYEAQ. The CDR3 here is CASSLSGETDTQYF. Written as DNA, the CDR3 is TGTGCCAGCAGCTTATCGGGGGAGACAGATACGCAGTATTTT.

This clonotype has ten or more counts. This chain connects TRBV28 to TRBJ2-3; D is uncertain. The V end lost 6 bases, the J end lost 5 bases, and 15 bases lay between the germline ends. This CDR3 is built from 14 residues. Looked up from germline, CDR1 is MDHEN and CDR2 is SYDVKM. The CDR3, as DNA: TGTGCCAGCAGCACCCCCGCCGCAGAAGATACGCAGTATTTT. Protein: CASSTPAAEDTQYF.

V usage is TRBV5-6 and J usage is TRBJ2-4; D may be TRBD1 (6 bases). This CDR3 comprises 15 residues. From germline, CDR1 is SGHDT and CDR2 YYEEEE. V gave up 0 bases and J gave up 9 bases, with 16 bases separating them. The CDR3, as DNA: TGTGCCAGCAGCTTGGACAGGGCGATGGGCGGCATTCAGTACTTC. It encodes CASSLDRAMGGIQYF.

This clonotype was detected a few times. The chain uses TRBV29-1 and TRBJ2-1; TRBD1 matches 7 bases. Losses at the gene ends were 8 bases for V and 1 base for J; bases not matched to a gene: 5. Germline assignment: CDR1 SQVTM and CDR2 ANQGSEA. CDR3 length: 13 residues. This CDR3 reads CSLTGASYNEQFF. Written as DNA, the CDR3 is TGCAGCCTAACAGGGGCGTCCTACAATGAGCAGTTCTTC.

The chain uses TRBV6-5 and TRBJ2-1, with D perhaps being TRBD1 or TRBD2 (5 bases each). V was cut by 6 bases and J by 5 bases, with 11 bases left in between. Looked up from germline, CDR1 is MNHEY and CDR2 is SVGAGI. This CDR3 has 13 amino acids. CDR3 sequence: CASSAGTHNEQFF. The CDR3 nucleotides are TGTGCCAGCAGCGCCGGGACCCACAATGAGCAGTTCTTC.

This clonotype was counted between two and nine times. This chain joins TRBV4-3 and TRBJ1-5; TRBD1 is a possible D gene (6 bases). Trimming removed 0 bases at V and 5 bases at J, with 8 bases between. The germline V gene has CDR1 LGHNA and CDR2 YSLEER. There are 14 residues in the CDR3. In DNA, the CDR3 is TGCGCCAGCAGCCAAGATAGGGGGGATCAGCCCCAGCATTTT. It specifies CASSQDRGDQPQHF.

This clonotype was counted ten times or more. The CDR3 sequence is CASSTYNEQFF. Written as DNA, the CDR3 is TGTGCCAGCAGCACCTACAATGAGCAGTTCTTC. The rearrangement uses TRBV27 and TRBJ2-1, with no clear D. CDR3 size: 11 residues. Between the trimmed V and J ends, which lost 6 bases and 2 bases, there was a span of 2 bases. Germline V lookup: CDR1 MNHEY, CDR2 SMNVEV (reference sequence).

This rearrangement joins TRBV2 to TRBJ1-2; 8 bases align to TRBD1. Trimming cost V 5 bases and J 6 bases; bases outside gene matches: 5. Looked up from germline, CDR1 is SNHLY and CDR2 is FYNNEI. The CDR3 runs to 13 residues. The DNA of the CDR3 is TGTGCCAGCAGTATCCCGGGACAGGATGGCTACACCTTC. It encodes CASSIPGQDGYTF.

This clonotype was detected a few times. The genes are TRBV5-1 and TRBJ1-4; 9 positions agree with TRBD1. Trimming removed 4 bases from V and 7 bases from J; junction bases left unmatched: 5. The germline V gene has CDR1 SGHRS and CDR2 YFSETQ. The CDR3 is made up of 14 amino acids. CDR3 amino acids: CASSPGQGGEKLFF. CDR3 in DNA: TGCGCCAGCAGCCCGGGACAGGGCGGTGAAAAACTGTTTTTT.

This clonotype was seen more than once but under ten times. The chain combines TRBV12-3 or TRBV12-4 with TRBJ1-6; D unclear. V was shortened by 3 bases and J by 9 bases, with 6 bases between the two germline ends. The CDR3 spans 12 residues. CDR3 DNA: TGTGCCAGCAGTTTGGGGAGTTCACCCCTCCACTTT. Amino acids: CASSLGSSPLHF.

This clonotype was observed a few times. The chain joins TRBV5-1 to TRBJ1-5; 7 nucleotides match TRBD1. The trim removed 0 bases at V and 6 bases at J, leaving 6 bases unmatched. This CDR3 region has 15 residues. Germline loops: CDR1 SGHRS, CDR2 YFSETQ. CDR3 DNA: TGCGCCAGCAGCTTGGGACAGGGAAGTCGTCAGCCCCAGCATTTT. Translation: CASSLGQGSRQPQHF.

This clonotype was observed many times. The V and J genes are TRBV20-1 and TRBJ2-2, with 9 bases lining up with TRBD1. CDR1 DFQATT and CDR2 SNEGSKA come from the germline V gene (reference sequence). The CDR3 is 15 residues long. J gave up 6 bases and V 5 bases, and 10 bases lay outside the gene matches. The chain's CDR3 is CSAGSGTGFAGELFF. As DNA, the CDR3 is TGCAGTGCTGGCTCCGGGACAGGGTTCGCCGGGGAGCTGTTTTTT.

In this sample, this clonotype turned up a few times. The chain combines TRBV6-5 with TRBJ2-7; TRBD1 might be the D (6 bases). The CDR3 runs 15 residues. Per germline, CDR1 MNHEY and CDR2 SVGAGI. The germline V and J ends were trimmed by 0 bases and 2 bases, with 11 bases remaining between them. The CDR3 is CASSYSRGFTYEQYF. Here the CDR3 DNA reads TGTGCCAGCAGTTACTCGAGGGGGTTCACCTACGAGCAGTACTTC.